The clone carrying this T cell receptor beta chain has just one count. The antigen is unknown. TCRdb used MiXCR to reprocess the reads, holding one entry per CDR3 protein. The data show roughly 990,000 distinct CDR3 sequences, roughly 30% seen once. The data belong to a study of T cell repertoires in cytomegalovirus infection. The overall study: Selected CMV epitopes included recently identified HLA-C-restricted ones as well as well-studied HLA-B-restricted ones. Public TCR beta signature analysis indicated the presence of both CMV infection and matching HLA type. Findings of the study overall: The cumulative frequency of public TCR beta families distinguished individuals who carried CMV together with the relevant HLA.

CDR3 length equals 14 residues. The ends were cut back, 3 bases at V and 6 bases at J, with 11 bases in the middle. Looked up from germline, CDR1 is MNHEY and CDR2 is SMNVEV (reference sequence). The sequencing here drew on cultured CD8+ T cells from PBMCs, taken from culture after CMV antigen stimulation. V is TRBV27 and J is TRBJ2-2; D gene uncertain. The clonotype originates from a human donor in good health (CMV status not recorded). Some clones in this sample may be carry-over from other donors' samples. In nucleotides, the CDR3 is TGTGCCAGCAGTTTTGTCAAACGAGCCGGGGAGCTGTTTTTT. It translates to CASSFVKRAGELFF.